Reported below is one TCR beta chain. The sample originates from a study of blood T cell repertoires in COVID-19. Study as a whole: COVID-19 samples from acute and convalescent phases originated in the United States, Italy and Spain. The cDNA or gDNA used as material had been derived from T cells, B-cell-depleted T cells, or PBMCs.

Authors' data handling: Estimates of nucleated cell counts were drawn from the amplification of reference gene primers. The method was immunoSEQ multiplex PCR; TCRdb's version includes in-frame clones alone and lacks a portion of them. That table gives V, J and clone size, and the DNA gave D and trimming. Seen here are about 240,000 clones, about 85% observed once, and the top ten hold roughly 7.8%. CDR3 size: 14 residues. Germline CDR1 and CDR2: MNHNY and SVGAGI (reference sequence). The J segment lost 8 bases and the V segment lost 5 bases, leaving 9 bases of the junction unmatched. The rearrangement links TRBV6-6 to TRBJ1-2; 9 positions agree with TRBD1. This TCR came from a man in his 60s who had recovered from COVID-19. Sample: peripheral blood. The CDR3 DNA is TGTGCCAGCAGTGCCGGGACAGGGACGTACGGCTACACCTTC. Encoded protein: CASSAGTGTYGYTF.